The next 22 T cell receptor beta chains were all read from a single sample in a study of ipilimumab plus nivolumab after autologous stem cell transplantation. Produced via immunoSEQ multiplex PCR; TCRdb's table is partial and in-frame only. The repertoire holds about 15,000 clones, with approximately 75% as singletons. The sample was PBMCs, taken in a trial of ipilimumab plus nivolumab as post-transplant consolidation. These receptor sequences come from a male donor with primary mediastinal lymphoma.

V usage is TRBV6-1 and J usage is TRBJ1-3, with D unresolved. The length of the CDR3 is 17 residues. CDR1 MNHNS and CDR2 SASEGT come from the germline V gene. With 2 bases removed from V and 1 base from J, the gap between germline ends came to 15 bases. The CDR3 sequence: CASSERQAGRSGNTIYF. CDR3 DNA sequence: TGTGCCAGCAGTGAACGTCAGGCAGGCCGATCTGGAAACACCATATATTTT.

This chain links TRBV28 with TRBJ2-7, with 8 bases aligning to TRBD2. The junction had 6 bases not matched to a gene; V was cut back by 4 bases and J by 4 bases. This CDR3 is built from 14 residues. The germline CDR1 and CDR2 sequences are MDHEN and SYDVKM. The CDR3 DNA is TGTGCCAGCAGTTCATTAGCGGGAATATACGAGCAGTACTTC. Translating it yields CASSSLAGIYEQYF.

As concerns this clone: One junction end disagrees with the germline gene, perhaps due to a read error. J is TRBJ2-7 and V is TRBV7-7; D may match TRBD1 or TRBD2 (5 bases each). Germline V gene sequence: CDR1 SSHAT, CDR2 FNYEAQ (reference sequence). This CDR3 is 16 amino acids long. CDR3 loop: CASSLAGRSPRSEQYF. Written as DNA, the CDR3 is TGTGCTAGCAGCTTGGCAGGGAGAAGTCCCAGGTCCGAGCAGTACTTC.

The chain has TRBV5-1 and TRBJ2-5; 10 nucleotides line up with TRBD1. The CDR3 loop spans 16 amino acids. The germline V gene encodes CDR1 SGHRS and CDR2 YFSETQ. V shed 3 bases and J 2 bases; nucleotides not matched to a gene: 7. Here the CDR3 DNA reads TGCGCCAGCAGCTACGACGGGACAGGGGTACAAGAGACCCAGTACTTC. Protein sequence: CASSYDGTGVQETQYF.

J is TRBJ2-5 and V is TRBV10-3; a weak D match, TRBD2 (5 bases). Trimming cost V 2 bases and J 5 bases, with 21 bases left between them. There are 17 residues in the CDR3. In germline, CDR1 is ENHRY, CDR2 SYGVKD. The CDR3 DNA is TGTGCCATCAGTGAGAGCTACGCAGGCGGGCACGGGGAGACCCAGTACTTC. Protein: CAISESYAGGHGETQYF.

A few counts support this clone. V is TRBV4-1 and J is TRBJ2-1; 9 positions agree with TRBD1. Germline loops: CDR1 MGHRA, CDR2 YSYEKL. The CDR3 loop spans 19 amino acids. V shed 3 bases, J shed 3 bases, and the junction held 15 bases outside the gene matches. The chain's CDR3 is CASSQGLLSRTGVYNEQFF. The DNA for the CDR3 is TGCGCCAGCAGCCAGGGACTCTTGTCCAGGACAGGGGTCTACAATGAGCAGTTCTTC.

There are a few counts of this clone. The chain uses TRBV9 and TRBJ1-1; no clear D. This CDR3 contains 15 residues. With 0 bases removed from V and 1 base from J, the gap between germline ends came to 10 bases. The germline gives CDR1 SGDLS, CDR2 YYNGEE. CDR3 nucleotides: TGTGCCAGCAGCGTAGATCCGCTCCGGAACACTGAAGCTTTCTTT. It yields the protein CASSVDPLRNTEAFF.

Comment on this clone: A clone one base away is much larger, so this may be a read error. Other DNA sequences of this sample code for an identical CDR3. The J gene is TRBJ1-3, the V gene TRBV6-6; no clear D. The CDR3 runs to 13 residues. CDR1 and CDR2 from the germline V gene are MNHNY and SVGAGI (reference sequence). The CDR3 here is CASSYSSGNTIYF. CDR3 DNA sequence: TGTGCCAGCAGTTACAGCTCTGGGAACACCATATATTTT.

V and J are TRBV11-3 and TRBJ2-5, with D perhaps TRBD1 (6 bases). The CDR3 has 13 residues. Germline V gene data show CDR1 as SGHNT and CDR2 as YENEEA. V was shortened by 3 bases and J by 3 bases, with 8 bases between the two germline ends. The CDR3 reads CASSLGTKETQYF. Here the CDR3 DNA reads TGTGCCAGCAGCTTGGGGACAAAAGAGACCCAGTACTTC.

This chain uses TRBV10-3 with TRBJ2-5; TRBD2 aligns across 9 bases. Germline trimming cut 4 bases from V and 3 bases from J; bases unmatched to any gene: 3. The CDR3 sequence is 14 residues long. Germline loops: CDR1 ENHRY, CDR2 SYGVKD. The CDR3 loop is CAISGASGKETQYF. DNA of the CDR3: TGTGCCATCAGTGGCGCTAGCGGGAAAGAGACCCAGTACTTC.

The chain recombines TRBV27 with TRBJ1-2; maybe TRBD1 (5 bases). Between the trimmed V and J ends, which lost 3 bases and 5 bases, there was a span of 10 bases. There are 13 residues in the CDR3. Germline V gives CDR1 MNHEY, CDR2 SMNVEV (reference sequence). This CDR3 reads CASSFRGEYGYTF. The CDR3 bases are TGTGCCAGCAGTTTTCGAGGGGAATATGGCTACACCTTC.

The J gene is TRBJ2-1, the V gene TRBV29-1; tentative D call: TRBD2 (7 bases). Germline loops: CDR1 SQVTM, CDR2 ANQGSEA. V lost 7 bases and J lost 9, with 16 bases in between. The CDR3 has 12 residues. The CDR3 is CSARGRGGEQFF. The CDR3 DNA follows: TGCAGCGCTCGGGGAAGGGGGGGTGAGCAGTTCTTC.

The CDR3 nucleotides read TGTGCCAGCAGCCAAGATTACAATGAGCAGTTCTTC. Its translation: CASSQDYNEQFF. The chain uses TRBV4-2 and TRBJ2-1, with D unresolved. The germline V gene has CDR1 LGHNA and CDR2 YNFKEQ. V lost 0 bases, J lost 4 bases, and 1 base lay in between. The CDR3 runs 12 residues.

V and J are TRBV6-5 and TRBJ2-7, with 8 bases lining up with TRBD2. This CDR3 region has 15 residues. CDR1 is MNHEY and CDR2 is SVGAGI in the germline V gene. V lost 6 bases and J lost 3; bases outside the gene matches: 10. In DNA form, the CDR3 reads TGTGCCAGCAGGGCCGCCTCGCGGGGGGTCTACGAGCAGTACTTC. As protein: CASRAASRGVYEQYF.

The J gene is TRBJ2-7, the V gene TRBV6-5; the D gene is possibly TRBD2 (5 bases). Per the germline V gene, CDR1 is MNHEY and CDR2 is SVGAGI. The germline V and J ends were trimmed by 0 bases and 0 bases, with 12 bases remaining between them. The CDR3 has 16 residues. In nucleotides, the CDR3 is TGTGCCAGCAGTTACTCACGGCGGGCAAGCTCCTACGAGCAGTACTTC. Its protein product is CASSYSRRASSYEQYF.

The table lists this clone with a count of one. CDR3 region: CASSPNGARGANVLTF. Here the CDR3 DNA reads TGTGCCAGTAGCCCAAACGGGGCGCGGGGGGCCAACGTCCTGACTTTC. The V and J genes are TRBV19 and TRBJ2-6; either TRBD1 or TRBD2 may supply D (5 bases each). Trimming cost V 6 bases and J 4 bases, with 16 bases left between them. CDR1 LNHDA and CDR2 SQIVND come from the germline V gene (reference sequence). The CDR3 consists of 16 residues.

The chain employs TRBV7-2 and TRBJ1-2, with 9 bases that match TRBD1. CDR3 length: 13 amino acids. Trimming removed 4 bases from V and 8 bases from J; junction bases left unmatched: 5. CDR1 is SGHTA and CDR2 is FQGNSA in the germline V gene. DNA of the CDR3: TGTGCCAGCAGCTGGGGACAGGGAGGGGGCTACACCTTC. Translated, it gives CASSWGQGGGYTF.

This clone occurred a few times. CDR3 sequence reads: CASTQQAVGLYEQYF. Here the CDR3 DNA reads TGTGCCAGCACCCAACAGGCTGTTGGCCTCTACGAGCAGTACTTC. The chain is built from TRBV7-2 and TRBJ2-7; perhaps TRBD1 as D (5 bases). This CDR3 is 15 amino acids long. Trimming left V 7 bases short and J 3 bases short, with 19 bases between. Germline CDR1 reads SGHTA; CDR2 reads FQGNSA.

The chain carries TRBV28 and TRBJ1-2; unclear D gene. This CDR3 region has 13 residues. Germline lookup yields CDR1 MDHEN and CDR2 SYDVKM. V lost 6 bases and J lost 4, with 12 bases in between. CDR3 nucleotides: TGTGCCAGCAGACGTGACTCGTTCTATGGCTACACCTTC. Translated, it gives CASRRDSFYGYTF.

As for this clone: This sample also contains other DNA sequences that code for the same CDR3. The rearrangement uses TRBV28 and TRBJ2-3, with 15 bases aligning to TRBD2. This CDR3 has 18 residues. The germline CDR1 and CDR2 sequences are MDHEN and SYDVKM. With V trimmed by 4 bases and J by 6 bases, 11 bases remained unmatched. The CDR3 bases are TGTGCCAGCAGTTCGGGACTAGCGGGGGGCAGTGCTAGGGATACGCAGTATTTT. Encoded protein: CASSSGLAGGSARDTQYF.

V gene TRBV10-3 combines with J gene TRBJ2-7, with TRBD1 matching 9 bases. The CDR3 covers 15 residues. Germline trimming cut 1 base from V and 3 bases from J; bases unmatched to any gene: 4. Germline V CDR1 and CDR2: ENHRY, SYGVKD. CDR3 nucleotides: TGTGCCATCAGTGAGTTGGGACAGGGTTTCTACGAGCAGTACTTC. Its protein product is CAISELGQGFYEQYF.

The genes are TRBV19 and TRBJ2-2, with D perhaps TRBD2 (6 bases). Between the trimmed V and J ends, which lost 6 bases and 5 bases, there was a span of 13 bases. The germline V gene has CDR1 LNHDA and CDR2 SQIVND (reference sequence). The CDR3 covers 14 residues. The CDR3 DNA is TGTGCCAGTAGGGGGGGAGGCGTTACCGGGGAGCTGTTTTTT. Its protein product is CASRGGGVTGELFF.